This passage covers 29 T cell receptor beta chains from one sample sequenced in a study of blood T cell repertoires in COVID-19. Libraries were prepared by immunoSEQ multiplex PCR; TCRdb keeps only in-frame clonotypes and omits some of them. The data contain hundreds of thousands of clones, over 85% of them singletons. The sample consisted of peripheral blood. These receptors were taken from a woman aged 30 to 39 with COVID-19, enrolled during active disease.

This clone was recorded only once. The CDR3 DNA is TGTGCCAGCAGCCCTCTCCGAGATACGCAGTATTTT. Its translation is CASSPLRDTQYF. The rearrangement uses TRBV7-8 and TRBJ2-3; D is ambiguous. V dropped 5 bases and J dropped 5 bases, with 8 bases sitting between them. Germline V gives CDR1 SGHVS, CDR2 FQNEAQ. The CDR3 covers 12 residues.

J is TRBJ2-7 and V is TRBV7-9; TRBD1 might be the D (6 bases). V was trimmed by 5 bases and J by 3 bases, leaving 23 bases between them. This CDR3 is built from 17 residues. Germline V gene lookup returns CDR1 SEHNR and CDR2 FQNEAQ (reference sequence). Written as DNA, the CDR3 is TGTGCCAGCAGCGGGGGCGTCGGGCAGCGGACGCTCTACGAGCAGTACTTC. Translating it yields CASSGGVGQRTLYEQYF.

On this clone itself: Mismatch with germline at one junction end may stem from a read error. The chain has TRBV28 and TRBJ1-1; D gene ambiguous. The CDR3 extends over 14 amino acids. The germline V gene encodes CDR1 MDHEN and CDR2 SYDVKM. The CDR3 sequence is CASSSPGTNAEAFF. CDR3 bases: TGTGCCAGCAGTTCCCCGGGAACGAACGCTGAAGCTTTCTTT.

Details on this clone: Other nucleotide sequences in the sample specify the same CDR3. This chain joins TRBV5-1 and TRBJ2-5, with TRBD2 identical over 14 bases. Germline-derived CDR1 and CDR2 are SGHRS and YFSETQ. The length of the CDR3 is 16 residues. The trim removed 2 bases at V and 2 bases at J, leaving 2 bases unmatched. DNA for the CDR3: TGCGCCAGCAGCTTAGGACTAGCGGGGGGTCAAGAGACCCAGTACTTC. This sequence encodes CASSLGLAGGQETQYF.

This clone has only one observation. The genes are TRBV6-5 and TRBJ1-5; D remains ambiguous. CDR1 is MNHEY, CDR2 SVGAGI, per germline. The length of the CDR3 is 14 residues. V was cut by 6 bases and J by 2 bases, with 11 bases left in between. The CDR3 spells CASRYKGGNQPQHF. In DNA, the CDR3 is TGTGCCAGCAGGTACAAGGGAGGCAATCAGCCCCAGCATTTT.

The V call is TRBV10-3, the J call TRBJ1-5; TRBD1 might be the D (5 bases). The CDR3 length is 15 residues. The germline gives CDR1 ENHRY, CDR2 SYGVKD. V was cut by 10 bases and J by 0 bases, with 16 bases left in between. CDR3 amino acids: CATTAGLYSNQPQHF. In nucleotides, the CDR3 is TGTGCCACCACGGCAGGGTTATATAGCAATCAGCCCCAGCATTTT.

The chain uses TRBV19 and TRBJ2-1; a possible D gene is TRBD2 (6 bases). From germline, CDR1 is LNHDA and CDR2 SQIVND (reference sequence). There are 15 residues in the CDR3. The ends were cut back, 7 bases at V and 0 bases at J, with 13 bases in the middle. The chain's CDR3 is CASTRDFSSYNEQFF. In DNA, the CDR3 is TGTGCCAGTACCCGGGACTTCAGCTCCTACAATGAGCAGTTCTTC. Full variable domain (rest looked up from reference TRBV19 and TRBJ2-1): DGGITQSPKYLFRKEGQNVTLSCEQNLNHDAMYWYRQDPGQGLRLIYYSQIVNDFQKGDIAEGYSVSREKKESFPLTVTSAQKNPTAFYLCASTRDFSSYNEQFFGPGTRLTVL.

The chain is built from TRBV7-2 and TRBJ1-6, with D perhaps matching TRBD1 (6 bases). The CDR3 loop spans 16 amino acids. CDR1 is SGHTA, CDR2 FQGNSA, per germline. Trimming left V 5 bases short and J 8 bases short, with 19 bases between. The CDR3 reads CASSASYRVRDSPLHF. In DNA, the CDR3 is TGTGCCAGCAGCGCGAGTTACAGGGTCAGGGATTCACCCCTCCACTTT.

The CDR3 here is CASRRDEQYF. Here the CDR3 DNA reads TGTGCCAGCAGGCGGGATGAGCAGTACTTC. This chain connects TRBV2 to TRBJ2-7; maybe TRBD2 (6 bases). Germline V gene lookup returns CDR1 SNHLY and CDR2 FYNNEI. The CDR3 totals 10 residues. Trimming removed 6 bases at V and 7 bases at J, with 7 bases between.

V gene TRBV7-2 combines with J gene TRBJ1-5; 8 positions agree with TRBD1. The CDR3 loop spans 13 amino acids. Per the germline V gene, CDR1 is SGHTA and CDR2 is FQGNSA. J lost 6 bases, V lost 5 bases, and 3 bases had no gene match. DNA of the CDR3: TGTGCCAGCAGCATGACAGGGGTTCAGCCCCAGCATTTT. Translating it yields CASSMTGVQPQHF.

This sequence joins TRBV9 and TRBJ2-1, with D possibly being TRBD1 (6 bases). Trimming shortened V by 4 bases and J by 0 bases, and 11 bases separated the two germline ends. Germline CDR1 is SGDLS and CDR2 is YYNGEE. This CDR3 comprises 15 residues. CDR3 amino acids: CASSSGQTSYNEQFF. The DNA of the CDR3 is TGTGCCAGCAGCAGCGGACAGACCTCCTACAATGAGCAGTTCTTC.

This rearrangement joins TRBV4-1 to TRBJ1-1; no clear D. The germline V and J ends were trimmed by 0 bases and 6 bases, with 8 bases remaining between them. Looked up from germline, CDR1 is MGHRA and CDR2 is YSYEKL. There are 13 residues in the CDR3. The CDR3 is CASSQDNGSEAFF. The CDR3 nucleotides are TGCGCCAGCAGCCAAGATAATGGCTCTGAAGCTTTCTTT.

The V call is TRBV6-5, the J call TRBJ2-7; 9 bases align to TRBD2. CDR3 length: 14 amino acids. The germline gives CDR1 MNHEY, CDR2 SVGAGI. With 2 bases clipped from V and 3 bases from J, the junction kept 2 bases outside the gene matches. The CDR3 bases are TGTGCCAGCAGTTACCTAGCGGGGAACTACGAGCAGTACTTC. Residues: CASSYLAGNYEQYF.

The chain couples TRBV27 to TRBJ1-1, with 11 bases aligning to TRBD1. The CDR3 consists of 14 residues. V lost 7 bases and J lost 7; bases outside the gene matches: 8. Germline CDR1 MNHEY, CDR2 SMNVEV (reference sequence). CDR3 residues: CASNQDRGLGEAFF. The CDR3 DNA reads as TGTGCCAGCAACCAGGACAGGGGGCTTGGTGAAGCTTTCTTT.

This CDR3 reads CASSHTGYTDTEAFF. DNA of the CDR3: TGTGCCAGCAGTCATACAGGGTACACGGACACTGAAGCTTTCTTT. This chain connects TRBV6-5 to TRBJ1-1; a weak D match, TRBD1 (6 bases). The CDR3 covers 15 residues. V was pared by 5 bases and J by 3 bases, with 16 bases between. The germline gives CDR1 MNHEY, CDR2 SVGAGI.

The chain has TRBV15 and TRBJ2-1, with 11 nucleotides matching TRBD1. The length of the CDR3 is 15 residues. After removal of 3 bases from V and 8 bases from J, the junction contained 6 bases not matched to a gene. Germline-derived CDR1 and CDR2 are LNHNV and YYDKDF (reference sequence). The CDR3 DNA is TGTGCCACCAGCAGGGACAGGGGGCAGCGGGATGAGCAGTTCTTC. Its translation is CATSRDRGQRDEQFF.

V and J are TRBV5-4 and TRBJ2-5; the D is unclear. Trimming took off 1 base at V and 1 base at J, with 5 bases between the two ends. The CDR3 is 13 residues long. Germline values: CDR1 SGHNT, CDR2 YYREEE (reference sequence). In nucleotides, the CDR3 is TGTGCCAGCAGCTTGCCAGGCCAAGAGACCCAGTACTTC. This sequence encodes CASSLPGQETQYF.

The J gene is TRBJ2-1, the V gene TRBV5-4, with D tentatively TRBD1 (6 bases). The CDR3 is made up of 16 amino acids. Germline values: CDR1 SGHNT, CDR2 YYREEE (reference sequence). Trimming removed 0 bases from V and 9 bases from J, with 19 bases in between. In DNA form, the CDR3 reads TGTGCCAGCAGCTTGGAATATCGGACAGAAACTTTTGAGCAGTTCTTC. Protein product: CASSLEYRTETFEQFF.

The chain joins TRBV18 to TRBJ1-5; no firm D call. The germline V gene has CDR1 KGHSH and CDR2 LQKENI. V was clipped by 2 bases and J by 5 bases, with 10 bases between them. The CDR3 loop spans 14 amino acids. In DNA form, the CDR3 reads TGTGCCAGCTCACCAATTCAGGCAGATCAGCCCCAGCATTTT. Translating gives CASSPIQADQPQHF. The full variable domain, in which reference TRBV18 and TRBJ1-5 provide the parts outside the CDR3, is NAGVMQNPRHLVRRRGQEARLRCSPMKGHSHVYWYRQLPEEGLKFMVYLQKENIIDESGMPKERFSAEFPKEGPSILRIQQVVRGDSAAYFCASSPIQADQPQHFGDGTRLSIL.

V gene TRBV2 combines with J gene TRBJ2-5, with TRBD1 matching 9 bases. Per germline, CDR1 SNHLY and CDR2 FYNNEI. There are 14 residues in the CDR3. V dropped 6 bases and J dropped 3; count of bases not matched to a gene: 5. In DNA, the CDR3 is TGTGCCAGCAGCCTAGGGACAGGGAAAGAGACCCAGTACTTC. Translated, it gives CASSLGTGKETQYF.

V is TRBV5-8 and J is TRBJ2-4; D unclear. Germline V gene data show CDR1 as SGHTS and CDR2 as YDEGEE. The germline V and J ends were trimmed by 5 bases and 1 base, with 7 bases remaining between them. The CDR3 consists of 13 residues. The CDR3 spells CASRAFAKNIQYF. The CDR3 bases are TGTGCCAGCAGGGCCTTTGCCAAAAACATTCAGTACTTC.

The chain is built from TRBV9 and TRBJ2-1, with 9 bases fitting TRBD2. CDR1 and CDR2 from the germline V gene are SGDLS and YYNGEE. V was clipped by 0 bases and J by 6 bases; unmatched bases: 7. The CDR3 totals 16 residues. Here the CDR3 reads CASSVVSGGTPNEQFF. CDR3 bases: TGTGCCAGCAGCGTAGTCAGCGGGGGGACCCCCAATGAGCAGTTCTTC.

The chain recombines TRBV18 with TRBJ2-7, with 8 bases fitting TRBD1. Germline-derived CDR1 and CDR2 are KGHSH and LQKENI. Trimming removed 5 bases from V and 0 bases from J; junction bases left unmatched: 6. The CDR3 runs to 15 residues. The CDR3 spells CASSVTGGPSYEQYF. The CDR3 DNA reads TGTGCCAGCTCAGTCACAGGGGGGCCCTCCTACGAGCAGTACTTC.

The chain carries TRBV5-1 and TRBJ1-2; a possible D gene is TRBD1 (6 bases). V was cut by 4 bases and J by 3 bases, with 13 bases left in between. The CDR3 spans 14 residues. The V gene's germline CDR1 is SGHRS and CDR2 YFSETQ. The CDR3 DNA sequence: TGCGCCAGCAGCATGTCAGGGGCAGACTATGGCTACACCTTC. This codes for CASSMSGADYGYTF.

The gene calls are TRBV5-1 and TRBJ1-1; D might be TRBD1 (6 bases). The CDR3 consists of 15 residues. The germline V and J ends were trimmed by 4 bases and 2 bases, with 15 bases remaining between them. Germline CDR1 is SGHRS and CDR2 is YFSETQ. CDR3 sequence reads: CASSTSPTGNTEAFF. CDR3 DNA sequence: TGCGCCAGCAGCACCAGCCCGACAGGAAACACTGAAGCTTTCTTT.

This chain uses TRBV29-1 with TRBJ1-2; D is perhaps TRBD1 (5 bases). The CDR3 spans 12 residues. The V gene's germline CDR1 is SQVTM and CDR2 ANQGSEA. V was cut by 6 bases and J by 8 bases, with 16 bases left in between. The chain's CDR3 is CSVTTGGRGYTF. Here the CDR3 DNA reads TGCAGCGTGACGACCGGGGGGAGAGGCTACACCTTC.

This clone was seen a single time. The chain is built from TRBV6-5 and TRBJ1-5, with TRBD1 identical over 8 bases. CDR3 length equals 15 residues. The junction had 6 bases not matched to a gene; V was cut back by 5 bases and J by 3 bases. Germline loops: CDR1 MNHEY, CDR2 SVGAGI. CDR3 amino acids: CASSRTGSFNQPQHF. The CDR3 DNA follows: TGTGCCAGCAGTCGGACAGGGTCCTTCAATCAGCCCCAGCATTTT.

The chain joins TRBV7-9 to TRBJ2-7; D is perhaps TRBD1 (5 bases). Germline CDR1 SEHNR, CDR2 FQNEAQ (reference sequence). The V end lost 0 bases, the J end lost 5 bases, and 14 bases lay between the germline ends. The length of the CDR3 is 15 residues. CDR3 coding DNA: TGTGCCAGCAGCTTAGCCCAGGGTACGGTCAACGAGCAGTACTTC. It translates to CASSLAQGTVNEQYF.

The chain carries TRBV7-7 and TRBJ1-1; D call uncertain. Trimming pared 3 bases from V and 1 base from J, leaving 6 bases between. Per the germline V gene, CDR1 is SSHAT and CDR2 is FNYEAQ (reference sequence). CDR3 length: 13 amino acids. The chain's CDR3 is CASSLQENTEAFF. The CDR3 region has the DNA TGTGCCAGCAGCTTGCAGGAGAACACTGAAGCTTTCTTT.